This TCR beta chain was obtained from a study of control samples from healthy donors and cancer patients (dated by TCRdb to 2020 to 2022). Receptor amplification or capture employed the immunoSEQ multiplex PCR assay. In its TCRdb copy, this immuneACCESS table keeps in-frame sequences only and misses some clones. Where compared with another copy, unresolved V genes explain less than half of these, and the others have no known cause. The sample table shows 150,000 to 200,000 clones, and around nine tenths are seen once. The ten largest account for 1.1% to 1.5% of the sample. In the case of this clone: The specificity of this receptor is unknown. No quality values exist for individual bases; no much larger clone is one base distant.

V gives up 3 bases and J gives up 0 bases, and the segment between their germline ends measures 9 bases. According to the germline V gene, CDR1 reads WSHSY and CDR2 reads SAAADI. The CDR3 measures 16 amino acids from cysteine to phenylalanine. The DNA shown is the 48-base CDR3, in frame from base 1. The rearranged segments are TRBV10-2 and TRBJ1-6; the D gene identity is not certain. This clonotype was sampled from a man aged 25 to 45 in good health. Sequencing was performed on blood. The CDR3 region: CASSELQSSYNSPLHF. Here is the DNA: TGCGCCAGCAGTGAATTACAGAGCTCCTATAATTCACCCCTCCACTTT.